This TCR beta chain was captured in a study of control samples from healthy donors and cancer patients. Only in-frame clones appear in the TCRdb table, and some are missing; sequencing was by immunoSEQ multiplex PCR. The sample lists about 100,000 clones, around four fifths seen once, with around 20% in the top ten. The V end lost 1 base, the J end lost 8 bases, and 12 bases lay between the germline ends. The CDR3 has 14 residues. Germline-derived CDR1 and CDR2 are SEHNR and FQNEAQ (reference sequence). This chain connects TRBV7-9 to TRBJ2-4, with a tentative D call TRBD2 (5 bases). Sample: blood. The sequence came from a man under 40 in good health. For the CDR3, the DNA is TGTGCCAGCAGCTTAGAGGGAGTAGTGGACATTCAGTACTTC. This codes for CASSLEGVVDIQYF.